The 27 T cell receptor beta chains below all came from one sample that was sequenced in a study of cytomegalovirus exposure and HLA in healthy donors. The PCR had 60 Vbeta and 13 Jbeta primers. This table comes from immunoSEQ multiplex PCR, and its TCRdb copy is limited to in-frame clones, with some not included. Of 150,000 or so clones in the sample, 80% were seen once. Material for sequencing was PBMCs. The origin of the receptors is a woman in her fifties or sixties in good health and CMV-seropositive.

V and J are TRBV7-2 and TRBJ2-5, with 9 bases identical to TRBD1. The CDR3 is made up of 15 amino acids. The V gene's germline CDR1 is SGHTA and CDR2 FQGNSA. After removal of 5 bases from V and 5 bases from J, the junction contained 9 bases not matched to a gene. The CDR3 sequence is CASSVQQGAVETQYF. CDR3 bases: TGTGCCAGCAGCGTCCAACAGGGGGCTGTGGAGACCCAGTACTTC.

This clone was seen a single time. The V call is TRBV25-1, the J call TRBJ2-3; 9 bases align to TRBD2. Germline CDR1 and CDR2: MGHDK and SYGVNS. The CDR3 has 16 residues. The junction had 5 bases not matched to a gene; V was cut back by 0 bases and J by 4 bases. The CDR3 loop is CASSEYIIAGADTQYF. As DNA, the CDR3 is TGTGCCAGCAGTGAATATATCATAGCGGGAGCAGATACGCAGTATTTT.

This rearrangement joins TRBV4-1 to TRBJ2-1, with 10 bases that match TRBD2. V shed 1 base and J 8 bases; nucleotides not matched to a gene: 11. Germline-derived CDR1 and CDR2 are MGHRA and YSYEKL. This CDR3 comprises 17 residues. CDR3 residues: CASSQAREAGGLDEQFF. CDR3 DNA: TGCGCCAGCAGCCAAGCACGGGAAGCGGGGGGGTTGGATGAGCAGTTCTTC.

The CDR3 DNA reads TGCGCCAGCAGCCAAGATGGCCAGGGGGGTCGGGGCTACACCTTC. It specifies CASSQDGQGGRGYTF. The gene calls are TRBV4-3 and TRBJ1-2, with 7 positions matching TRBD1. The V gene end was trimmed by 0 bases and the J gene end by 8 bases; junction bases not matched to a gene: 9. This CDR3 is built from 15 residues. Germline lookup yields CDR1 LGHNA and CDR2 YSLEER.

This clone occurred a few times. J is TRBJ2-7 and V is TRBV5-6, with D unresolved. From germline, CDR1 is SGHDT and CDR2 YYEEEE. The V gene lost 0 bases and the J gene lost 6 bases, with 4 bases spanning the gap. CDR3 size: 11 residues. The CDR3 sequence is CASSLAVEQYF. CDR3 coding DNA: TGTGCCAGCAGCTTGGCCGTCGAGCAGTACTTC. The full variable domain, rest sourced from reference TRBV5-6 and TRBJ2-7, is DAGVTQSPTHLIKTRGQQVTLRCSPKSGHDTVSWYQQALGQGPQFIFQYYEEEERQRGNFPDRFSGHQFPNYSSELNVNALLLGDSALYLCASSLAVEQYFGPGTRLTVT.

V is TRBV4-1 and J is TRBJ2-3; TRBD2 agrees at 11 bases. The V gene end was trimmed by 2 bases and the J gene end by 4 bases; junction bases not matched to a gene: 11. The germline gives CDR1 MGHRA, CDR2 YSYEKL. The CDR3 covers 18 residues. The CDR3 here is CASSQFQSSGGSADTQYF. The DNA for the CDR3 is TGCGCCAGCAGCCAATTTCAGTCTAGCGGGGGGAGTGCAGATACGCAGTATTTT.

This clone was picked up one time. The rearrangement uses TRBV7-9 and TRBJ2-7; D possibly corresponds to TRBD1 (7 bases). Germline CDR1 is SEHNR and CDR2 is FQNEAQ (reference sequence). With 3 bases removed from V and 0 bases from J, the gap between germline ends came to 15 bases. CDR3 length: 16 amino acids. CDR3 nucleotide sequence: TGTGCCAGCAGCTTCATCGGGGGACAGTCCTCCTACGAGCAGTACTTC. This sequence encodes CASSFIGGQSSYEQYF.

This chain connects TRBV9 to TRBJ2-3; weak D call: TRBD2 (6 bases). V was shortened by 2 bases and J by 6 bases, with 16 bases between the two germline ends. The CDR3 has 15 amino acids. The V gene's germline CDR1 is SGDLS and CDR2 YYNGEE. CDR3 sequence reads: CASSVSAGNGDTQYF. The CDR3 DNA sequence: TGTGCCAGCAGCGTTAGCGCGGGGAATGGGGATACGCAGTATTTT.

The V gene is TRBV6-5, the J gene TRBJ1-4; TRBD1 matches at 7 bases. Losses at the gene ends were 5 bases for V and 7 bases for J; bases not matched to a gene: 7. CDR3 length: 14 residues. Germline CDR1 reads MNHEY; CDR2 reads SVGAGI. CDR3 protein: CASSGQDWSEKLFF. CDR3 bases: TGTGCCAGCAGTGGACAGGATTGGTCTGAAAAACTGTTTTTT.

This clone was counted a few times. The chain uses TRBV20-1 and TRBJ2-7, with D maybe TRBD1 (5 bases). Trimming pared 6 bases from V and 4 bases from J, leaving 7 bases between. Germline V gives CDR1 DFQATT, CDR2 SNEGSKA (reference sequence). CDR3 length: 10 amino acids. The CDR3 spells CSASGYEQYF. CDR3 coding DNA: TGCAGTGCGTCAGGGTACGAGCAGTACTTC.

For this clone: The junction shows a germline mismatch at one end, possibly a read error. Other DNA sequences of this sample code for an identical CDR3. The chain combines TRBV7-9 with TRBJ1-2; D perhaps matches TRBD1 (5 bases). The germline V gene has CDR1 SEHNR and CDR2 FQNEAQ (reference sequence). The CDR3 totals 12 residues. This CDR3 reads CSSSFDSYGYTF. The CDR3 DNA is TGTTCCAGCAGCTTCGACAGCTATGGCTACACCTTC. The full variable domain, rest sourced from reference TRBV7-9 and TRBJ1-2, is DTGVSQNPRHKITKRGQNVTFRCDPISEHNRLYWYRQTLGQGPEFLTYFQNEAQLEKSRLLSDRFSAERPKGSFSTLEIQRTEQGDSAMYLCSSSFDSYGYTFGSGTRLTVV.

The genes are TRBV11-1 and TRBJ2-2, with 8 bases fitting TRBD2. The junction had 10 bases not matched to a gene; V was cut back by 4 bases and J by 6 bases. This CDR3 is 16 amino acids long. Germline assignment: CDR1 SGHAT and CDR2 FQDESV (reference sequence). CDR3 sequence: CASSWRPGGAAGELFF. CDR3 in DNA: TGTGCCAGCAGCTGGAGGCCCGGGGGGGCAGCCGGGGAGCTGTTTTTT. Combining the CDR3 with reference TRBV11-1 and TRBJ2-2 gives the whole variable domain EAEVAQSPRYKITEKSQAVAFWCDPISGHATLYWYRQILGQGPELLVQFQDESVVDDSQLPKDRFSAERLKGVDSTLKIQPAELGDSAMYLCASSWRPGGAAGELFFGEGSRLTVL.

The rearrangement uses TRBV6-1 and TRBJ1-6; TRBD1 matches 8 bases. V shed 7 bases and J 9 bases; nucleotides not matched to a gene: 5. The CDR3 runs to 13 residues. Germline CDR1 is MNHNS and CDR2 is SASEGT. This CDR3 is CASTGQGISPLHF. The CDR3, as DNA: TGTGCCAGCACAGGACAGGGTATTTCACCCCTCCACTTT.

The CDR3 sequence: CASSKPGQSNEKLFF. The CDR3 nucleotides are TGTGCCAGCAGCAAACCGGGACAGTCTAATGAAAAACTGTTTTTT. The chain carries TRBV6-6 and TRBJ1-4; 7 nucleotides align to TRBD1. CDR3 length equals 15 residues. The V gene end was trimmed by 6 bases and the J gene end by 3 bases; junction bases not matched to a gene: 7. Germline assignment: CDR1 MNHNY and CDR2 SVGAGI (reference sequence).

This clone was counted once. This sequence joins TRBV19 and TRBJ2-7; 10 nucleotides match TRBD1. The J segment lost 6 bases and the V segment lost 8 bases, leaving 7 bases of the junction unmatched. The CDR3 has 13 residues. In germline, CDR1 is LNHDA, CDR2 SQIVND (reference sequence). The CDR3 coding sequence is TGTGCCAGTGGACCGGGACAGGGGTGCGAGCAGTACTTC. This gives the protein CASGPGQGCEQYF.

The rearrangement joins TRBV18 to TRBJ2-6; no clear D. The CDR3 runs to 16 residues. Germline loops: CDR1 KGHSH, CDR2 LQKENI. V gave up 2 bases and J gave up 2 bases, with 10 bases separating them. CDR3 region: CASSPAALTGANVLTF. In DNA, the CDR3 is TGTGCCAGCTCACCAGCGGCTCTCACTGGGGCCAACGTCCTGACTTTC.

J is TRBJ1-2 and V is TRBV5-6; D call uncertain. CDR1 SGHDT and CDR2 YYEEEE come from the germline V gene. The CDR3 contains 15 residues. Trimming cost V 4 bases and J 2 bases, with 15 bases left between them. The CDR3 DNA is TGTGCCAGCAGCCTTTTTTCTCGGGAAAACTATGGCTACACCTTC. Translation gives CASSLFSRENYGYTF.

The V call is TRBV4-2, the J call TRBJ2-7; perhaps TRBD2 as D (5 bases). The germline V gene encodes CDR1 LGHNA and CDR2 YNFKEQ. V lost 3 bases and J 3 bases, leaving 18 bases between the germline ends. The CDR3 has 16 residues. This chain's CDR3 is CASSHELETVFYEQYF. CDR3 DNA sequence: TGTGCCAGCAGCCATGAACTAGAGACGGTTTTCTACGAGCAGTACTTC.

The chain links TRBV5-1 to TRBJ1-5, with TRBD1 identical over 7 bases. V trimming: 5 bases; J trimming: 3 bases; junction bases outside the gene matches: 5. Germline CDR1 reads SGHRS; CDR2 reads YFSETQ. This CDR3 spans 14 amino acids. CDR3 loop: CASRPTGNNQPQHF. CDR3 nucleotide sequence: TGCGCCAGCAGGCCGACAGGGAACAATCAGCCCCAGCATTTT.

Written as DNA, the CDR3 is TGTGCCAGCAGTCTCACATCGGGGTCCACTGAAGCTTTCTTT. Translation: CASSLTSGSTEAFF. The chain uses TRBV28 and TRBJ1-1; D gene ambiguous. The V end was cut by 5 bases, the J end by 4 bases, with 14 bases between. Germline CDR1 is MDHEN and CDR2 is SYDVKM. This CDR3 spans 14 amino acids.

The chain joins TRBV5-4 to TRBJ1-2; 7 bases align to TRBD1. This CDR3 comprises 16 residues. J gave up 0 bases and V 2 bases, and 7 bases lay outside the gene matches. Germline lookup yields CDR1 SGHNT and CDR2 YYREEE (reference sequence). CDR3 sequence (DNA): TGTGCCAGCAGCTTCGGGACAGCTCTAGCTAACTATGGCTACACCTTC. Protein: CASSFGTALANYGYTF.

V and J are TRBV30 and TRBJ2-1; TRBD2 aligns across 16 bases. The germline V gene encodes CDR1 GTSNPN and CDR2 SVGIG (reference sequence). This CDR3 region has 19 residues. J lost 1 base, V lost 3 bases, and 9 bases had no gene match. The CDR3 region is CAWSREGLAGGRSYNEQFF. DNA of the CDR3: TGTGCCTGGAGCCGGGAGGGACTAGCGGGGGGGCGATCCTACAATGAGCAGTTCTTC.

The chain links TRBV11-1 to TRBJ2-1; D not certain. Germline V CDR1 and CDR2: SGHAT, FQDESV (reference sequence). The CDR3 consists of 14 residues. Between the trimmed V and J ends, which lost 5 bases and 11 bases, there was a span of 19 bases. This CDR3 reads CASSPIPQTQKQFF. DNA for the CDR3: TGTGCCAGCAGCCCCATTCCCCAAACCCAGAAGCAGTTCTTC.

The chain is built from TRBV7-8 and TRBJ1-5; a weak D match, TRBD1 (6 bases). Germline V gene lookup returns CDR1 SGHVS and CDR2 FQNEAQ. This CDR3 comprises 15 residues. Trimming stripped 5 bases from V and 4 bases from J, with 15 bases between. CDR3 in amino acids: CASSERDMRNQPQHF. In DNA, the CDR3 is TGTGCCAGCAGCGAAAGGGACATGAGGAATCAGCCCCAGCATTTT.

The rearrangement links TRBV11-3 to TRBJ2-5; possible D gene TRBD2, 6 bases. Germline CDR1 and CDR2: SGHNT and YENEEA. V shed 0 bases and J shed 11 bases, with 16 bases lying between them. The CDR3 consists of 14 residues. This chain's CDR3 is CASSLDGKSGGQYF. CDR3 coding DNA: TGTGCCAGCAGCTTAGATGGGAAGTCCGGGGGTCAGTACTTC.

The chain recombines TRBV10-2 with TRBJ2-1; 7 bases map to TRBD1. The CDR3 consists of 15 residues. Germline V CDR1 and CDR2: WSHSY, SAAADI. Trimming took 5 bases from V and 0 from J; bases not matched to a gene: 4. For the CDR3, the DNA is TGCGCCAGCAGTTCTGACAGGGACTCCTACAATGAGCAGTTCTTC. Protein product: CASSSDRDSYNEQFF.

This clone was counted between two and nine times. This rearrangement joins TRBV18 to TRBJ2-3; 10 nucleotides agree with TRBD2. V shed 4 bases and J 6 bases; nucleotides not matched to a gene: 7. CDR1 and CDR2 from the germline V gene are KGHSH and LQKENI. The CDR3 length is 15 residues. The CDR3 nucleotides read TGTGCCAGCTCACAGAGACAGCGGGAGGGTGATACGCAGTATTTT. Protein: CASSQRQREGDTQYF.